The following is a TCR beta chain sequence with its context. The specificity of this receptor is unknown. No much larger clonotype is one base removed from it; base qualities were not supplied. The CDR3 goes from the cysteine to the phenylalanine over 16 residues. Only CDR3 DNA remains: 48 bases, in frame from the first base. V is pruned by 6 bases and J by 4 bases, leaving 10 bases of the junction without a gene match. The intended sense of this specimen's time point label: longitudinal time-point 1 (baseline). For the unsorted PBMC libraries, 2 million PBMCs were stored in RNAlater at -80 degrees C until RNA extraction and were used to generate the libraries. Multiple sclerosis patients were enrolled in a US clinical protocol under which disease progression was evaluated by magnetic resonance imaging. PBMCs were separated from peripheral blood using Ficoll-Hypaque density gradient centrifugation and then cryopreserved in liquid nitrogen.

This specimen belongs to a study of neurological immune-mediated disorders (dated by TCRdb to about 2019). General notes on the study: Of the 35 or so multiple sclerosis patients, roughly 30 had relapsing-remitting MS and 3 had secondary progressive MS. Longitudinal samples, technical triplicates and paired sorted CD4+ and CD8+ T-cell subsets, alongside PBMC samples, were included among the approximately 110 TCR-beta libraries. The study compared peripheral blood TCR-beta repertoires of HTLV-I-associated myelopathy (HAM/TSP) patients, multiple sclerosis patients and healthy controls using UMI-based sequencing. Longitudinal HAM/TSP donors and healthy donors each had 3 time-points at intervals of 3-40 months. The cohort comprised 65 to 75 subjects: roughly 14 HAM/TSP patients, 35 or so multiple sclerosis patients and 20 healthy controls.

What the work shows at the level of the full study, not this receptor alone: In a phylogenetic analysis, the repertoires of 18 out of 34 MS patients fell into a single cluster of related CDR3 sequences, pointing to a possible signature at the repertoire level. Expanded clones from different subjects shared no identical CDR3 amino acid sequences, which suggests that TCR-beta repertoires were private in all groups. TCR clonal expansion was greatest in HAM/TSP patients and smallest in MS patients, who ranked below even healthy controls. The MS cluster was not associated with any clinical or MRI features, and the authors stated that larger cohorts are needed.

cDNA was synthesized by template-switch 5'RACE using a primer carrying a 10-nucleotide random unique molecular identifier by which each TCR transcript was tagged. Every sequencing run yielded over 160 million TCR-beta sequences covering 15-18 subjects. The RNeasy kit was used for extraction of total RNA. The KAPA Real-time Library Amplification kit was used to amplify TCR-beta VDJ regions with primers for the TCR constant region and the 5'RACE anchor. Sample indexes and Illumina adaptors were added in a first PCR, after which library yield was increased in a second PCR. After Ampure bead purification, the TCR product of roughly 650 bp was size-selected on a 2% E-gel SizeSelection system. Library quality was checked on a Bioanalyzer, concentration was measured with Qubit, and libraries were quantified with the Kapa Library Quantification kit before pooling. Paired-end 2 x 150 bp sequencing of the libraries was performed on an Illumina HiSeq 2500. To increase sequence diversity, roughly 24-30% phiX was spiked into each library pool. In the original analysis: The UMI-based MiGEC pipeline processed quality-filtered reads and removed over 80% of raw TCR sequences during error correction. IMGT germline references were used for alignment of VDJ genes, and clonotypes were defined by a unique CDR3 amino acid sequence together with V-J genes. VDJtools evaluated clonal expansion, Shannon diversity and CDR3 relatedness (CalcPairwiseDistances, ClusterSamples); CLCbio workbench built phylogenetic trees. A clone was classed as expanded if it had 8 or more unique UMIs, a cutoff based on coefficient-of-variation modelling across technical triplicates. TCRdb trimmed the raw reads at Q25, called clones with MiXCR and kept productive beta chains. Rows matching on CDR3 protein sequence are summarized as one entry with the most common DNA and genes. TCRdb, rather than the study authors, made the V and J calls. For this sample the table gives 35,000 or so distinct CDR3 sequences, of which roughly 3.1% were detected only once. Around 7.7% of the sample is taken by the ten largest.

The clonotype comes from a woman aged 55-70 years with multiple sclerosis. The sequenced sample was PBMCs. Here the chain combines TRBV12-3 or TRBV12-4 and TRBJ2-2; 8 central bases correspond to TRBD1. The CDR3 in this case is CASSQKIGQGTGELFF. The DNA sequence is given as TGTGCCAGCAGCCAAAAGATAGGACAGGGCACCGGGGAGCTGTTTTTT.